These 13 T cell receptor beta chains originate from one sample sequenced in a study of early stage breast cancer tumors. Assay: immunoSEQ multiplex PCR; the TCRdb copy retains only in-frame clones and omits some. The data show about 5,400 clones, 65% to 80% seen once. The sample consisted of breast tumor tissue. These receptor sequences come from a person aged 55 to 75 with breast cancer.

The chain carries TRBV6-5 and TRBJ1-2; no reliable D call. Germline CDR1 reads MNHEY; CDR2 reads SVGAGI. The CDR3 loop spans 13 amino acids. The V gene lost 6 bases and the J gene lost 4 bases, with 12 bases spanning the gap. The CDR3 nucleotides are TGTGCCAGCAGGGCGGCTAACTCCTATGGCTACACCTTC. This translates into CASRAANSYGYTF.

The chain carries TRBV15 and TRBJ2-7; 14 bases map to TRBD2. Trimming cost V 9 bases and J 5 bases; bases outside gene matches: 6. Germline loops: CDR1 LNHNV, CDR2 YYDKDF (reference sequence). The CDR3 sequence is 14 residues long. CDR3 region: CATTGLAGVNEQYF. The CDR3, as DNA: TGTGCCACTACGGGACTAGCGGGAGTAAACGAGCAGTACTTC.

The chain employs TRBV30 and TRBJ1-3, with D hard to call. Germline-derived CDR1 and CDR2 are GTSNPN and SVGIG (reference sequence). CDR3 length equals 16 residues. V was pared by 0 bases and J by 7 bases, with 19 bases between. In DNA form, the CDR3 reads TGTGCCTGGAGTGTAGAGCAATGGTCCCTGGGGAACACCATATATTTT. It encodes CAWSVEQWSLGNTIYF.

The gene calls are TRBV2 and TRBJ2-1; D unclear. This CDR3 contains 13 residues. Trimming removed 3 bases from V and 7 bases from J, with 10 bases in between. The V gene's germline CDR1 is SNHLY and CDR2 FYNNEI. CDR3 in DNA: TGTGCCAGCAGTGAGCGATTGGGTAATGAGCAGTTCTTC. Translating gives CASSERLGNEQFF.

The gene calls are TRBV14 and TRBJ1-1; D may be TRBD1 (5 bases). Germline CDR1 SGHDN, CDR2 FVKESK. The CDR3 has 12 amino acids. The V end was cut by 8 bases, the J end by 1 base, with 8 bases between. The CDR3 nucleotides read TGTGCCAGCCGGGGCCGGAACACTGAAGCTTTCTTT. This gives the protein CASRGRNTEAFF.

V usage is TRBV5-8 and J usage is TRBJ2-7; the match to TRBD2 covers 7 bases. The CDR3 covers 12 residues. CDR1 and CDR2 (germline): SGHTS, YDEGEE. J lost 7 bases, V lost 4 bases, and 5 bases had no gene match. The CDR3 nucleotides are TGTGCCAGCAGCGGGATGCGGGGGGAGCAGTACTTC. Its protein product is CASSGMRGEQYF.

The chain links TRBV5-4 to TRBJ2-3, with D possibly called TRBD1 or TRBD2 (6 bases each). V lost 0 bases to trimming and J lost 1 base, with 12 bases between them. Germline V gene data show CDR1 as SGHNT and CDR2 as YYREEE (reference sequence). This CDR3 has 16 residues. The CDR3 DNA is TGTGCCAGCAGCTTGGCCCCGGGGGCGGGCACAGATACGCAGTATTTT. Protein: CASSLAPGAGTDTQYF.

CDR3 region: CASRILAGGRDEQFF. CDR3 DNA: TGCGCCAGTCGAATACTAGCGGGAGGAAGGGATGAGCAGTTCTTC. The rearrangement joins TRBV10-2 to TRBJ2-1, with TRBD2 matching over 12 bases. Germline V gene data show CDR1 as WSHSY and CDR2 as SAAADI. The CDR3 totals 15 residues. With V trimmed by 9 bases and J by 8 bases, 11 bases remained unmatched.

This clone was picked up one time. V usage is TRBV11-2 and J usage is TRBJ1-5; weak D call: TRBD1 (5 bases). This CDR3 region has 15 residues. Per germline, CDR1 SGHAT and CDR2 FQNNGV. Trimming took off 0 bases at V and 6 bases at J, with 12 bases between the two ends. CDR3 amino acids: CASSLDPGASQPQHF. CDR3 nucleotides: TGTGCCAGCAGCTTAGATCCTGGGGCTAGTCAGCCCCAGCATTTT.

The V call is TRBV27, the J call TRBJ1-1; weak D call: TRBD1 (6 bases). The CDR3 is 15 residues long. Germline assignment: CDR1 MNHEY and CDR2 SMNVEV (reference sequence). V gave up 2 bases and J gave up 1 base, with 11 bases separating them. CDR3 bases: TGTGCCAGCAGTTTAGCCCCAGGGGCGAACACTGAAGCTTTCTTT. It specifies CASSLAPGANTEAFF.

This clone appeared once. The chain uses TRBV7-1 and TRBJ2-7; perhaps TRBD1 as D (5 bases). TRBV7-1 is an open reading frame, and its role is uncertain. This CDR3 is built from 13 residues. V lost 4 bases and J lost 4, with 11 bases in between. As DNA, the CDR3 is TGTGCCAGCAGCTTAGGGGATTGGTACGAGCAGTACTTC. It is translated as CASSLGDWYEQYF.

This clone ranks as medium-sized. This chain links TRBV2 with TRBJ2-2; D is undetermined. The length of the CDR3 is 14 residues. The V gene's germline CDR1 is SNHLY and CDR2 FYNNEI. V dropped 6 bases and J dropped 1 base, with 9 bases sitting between them. This chain's CDR3 is CASRGYKNTGELFF. The CDR3 DNA reads as TGTGCCAGCAGAGGGTACAAGAACACCGGGGAGCTGTTTTTT.

The chain links TRBV7-8 to TRBJ2-3; D not resolved. Trimming stripped 3 bases from V and 5 bases from J, with 15 bases between. The CDR3 is made up of 15 amino acids. Germline assignment: CDR1 SGHVS and CDR2 FQNEAQ. CDR3 nucleotides: TGTGCCAGCAGCTTGGGAACTGGATTTGGAGATACGCAGTATTTT. Translated: CASSLGTGFGDTQYF.